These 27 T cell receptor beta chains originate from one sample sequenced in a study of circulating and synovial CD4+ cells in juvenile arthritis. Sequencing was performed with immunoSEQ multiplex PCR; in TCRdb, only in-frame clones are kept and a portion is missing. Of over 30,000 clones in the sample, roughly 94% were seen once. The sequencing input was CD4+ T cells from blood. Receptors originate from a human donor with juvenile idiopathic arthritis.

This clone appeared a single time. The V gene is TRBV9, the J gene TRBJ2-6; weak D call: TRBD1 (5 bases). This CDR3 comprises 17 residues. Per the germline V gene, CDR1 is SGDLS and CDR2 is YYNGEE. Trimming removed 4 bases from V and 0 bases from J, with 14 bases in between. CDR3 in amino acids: CASSPHRQFSGANVLTF. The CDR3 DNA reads TGTGCCAGCAGCCCCCATAGACAGTTCTCTGGGGCCAACGTCCTGACTTTC.

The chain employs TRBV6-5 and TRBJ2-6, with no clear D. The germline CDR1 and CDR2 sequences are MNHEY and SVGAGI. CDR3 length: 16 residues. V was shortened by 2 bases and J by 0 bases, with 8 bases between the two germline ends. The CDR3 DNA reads TGTGCCAGCAGTTACCGAGGATCCTCTGGGGCCAACGTCCTGACTTTC. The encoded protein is CASSYRGSSGANVLTF.

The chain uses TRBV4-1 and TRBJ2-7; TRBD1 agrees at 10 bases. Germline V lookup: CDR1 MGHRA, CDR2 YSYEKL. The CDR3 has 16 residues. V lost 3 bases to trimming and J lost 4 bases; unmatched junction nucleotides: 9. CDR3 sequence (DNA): TGCGCCAGCAGCCACCCAACGGGGACAGGGGTTTACGAGCAGTACTTC. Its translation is CASSHPTGTGVYEQYF.

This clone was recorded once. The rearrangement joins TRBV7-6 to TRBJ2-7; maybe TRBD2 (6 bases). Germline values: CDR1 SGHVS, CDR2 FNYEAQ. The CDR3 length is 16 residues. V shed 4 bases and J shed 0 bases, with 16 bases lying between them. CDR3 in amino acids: CASSSRRDSGSYEQYF. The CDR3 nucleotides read TGTGCCAGCAGCTCTAGGAGGGACTCGGGCTCCTACGAGCAGTACTTC. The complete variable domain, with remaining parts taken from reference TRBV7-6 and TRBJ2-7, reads GAGVSQSPRYKVTKRGQDVALRCDPISGHVSLYWYRQALGQGPEFLTYFNYEAQQDKSGLPNDRFSAERPEGSISTLTIQRTEQRDSAMYRCASSSRRDSGSYEQYFGPGTRLTVT.

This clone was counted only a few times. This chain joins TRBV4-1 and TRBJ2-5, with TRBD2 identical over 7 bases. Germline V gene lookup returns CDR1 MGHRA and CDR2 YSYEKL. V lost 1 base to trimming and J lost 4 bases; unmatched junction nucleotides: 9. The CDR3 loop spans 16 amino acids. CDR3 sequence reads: CASSQGITSAPETQYF. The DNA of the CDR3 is TGCGCCAGCAGCCAAGGAATCACTAGCGCCCCAGAGACCCAGTACTTC.

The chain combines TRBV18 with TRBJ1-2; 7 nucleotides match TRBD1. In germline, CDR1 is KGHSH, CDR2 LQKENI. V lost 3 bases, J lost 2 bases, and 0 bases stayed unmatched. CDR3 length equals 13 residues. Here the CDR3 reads CASSPTGNYGYTF. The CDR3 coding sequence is TGTGCCAGCTCACCGACAGGGAACTATGGCTACACCTTC.

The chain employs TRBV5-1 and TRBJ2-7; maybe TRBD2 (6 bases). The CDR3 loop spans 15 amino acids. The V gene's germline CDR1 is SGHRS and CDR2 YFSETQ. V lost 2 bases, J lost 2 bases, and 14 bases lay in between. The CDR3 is CASSFGSLSAYEQYF. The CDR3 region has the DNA TGCGCCAGCAGCTTCGGGAGCCTTTCAGCCTACGAGCAGTACTTC.

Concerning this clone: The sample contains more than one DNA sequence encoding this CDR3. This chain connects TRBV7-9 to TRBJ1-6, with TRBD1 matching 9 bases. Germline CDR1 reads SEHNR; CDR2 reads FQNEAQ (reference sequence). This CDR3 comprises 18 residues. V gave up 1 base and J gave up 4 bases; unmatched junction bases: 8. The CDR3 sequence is CASSLVSAQGAYNSPLHF. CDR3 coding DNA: TGTGCCAGCAGCTTAGTGTCGGCACAGGGGGCATATAATTCACCCCTCCACTTT.

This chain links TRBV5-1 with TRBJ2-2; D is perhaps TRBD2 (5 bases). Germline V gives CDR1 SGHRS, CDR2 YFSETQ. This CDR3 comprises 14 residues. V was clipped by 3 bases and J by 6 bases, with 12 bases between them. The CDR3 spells CASSSGLQPGELFF. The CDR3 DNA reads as TGCGCCAGCAGCTCCGGACTGCAACCCGGGGAGCTGTTTTTT.

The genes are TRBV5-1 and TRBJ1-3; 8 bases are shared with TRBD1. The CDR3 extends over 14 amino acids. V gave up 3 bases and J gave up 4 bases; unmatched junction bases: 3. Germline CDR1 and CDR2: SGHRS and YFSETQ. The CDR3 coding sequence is TGCGCCAGCAGCTCCAGGGGGCGGGGAAACACCATATATTTT. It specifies CASSSRGRGNTIYF. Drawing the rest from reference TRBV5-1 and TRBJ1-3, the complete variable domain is KAGVTQTPRYLIKTRGQQVTLSCSPISGHRSVSWYQQTPGQGLQFLFEYFSETQRNKGNFPGRFSGRQFSNSRSEMNVSTLELGDSALYLCASSSRGRGNTIYFGEGSWLTVV.

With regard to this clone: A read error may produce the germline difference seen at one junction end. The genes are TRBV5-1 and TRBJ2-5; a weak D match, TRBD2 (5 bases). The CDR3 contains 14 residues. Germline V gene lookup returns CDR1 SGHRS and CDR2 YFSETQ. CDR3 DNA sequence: TGCGCCAGCAGGTTGGGAGATCTCCAAGAGACCCAGTACTTC. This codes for CASRLGDLQETQYF.

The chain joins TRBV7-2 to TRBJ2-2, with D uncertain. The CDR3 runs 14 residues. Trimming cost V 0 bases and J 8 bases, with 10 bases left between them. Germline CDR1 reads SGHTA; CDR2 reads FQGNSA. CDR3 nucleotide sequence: TGTGCCAGCAGCTTAGCGCGTGATCTAGGGGAGCTGTTTTTT. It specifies CASSLARDLGELFF. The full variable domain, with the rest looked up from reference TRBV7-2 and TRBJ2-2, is GAGVSQSPSNKVTEKGKDVELRCDPISGHTALYWYRQSLGQGLEFLIYFQGNSAPDKSGLPSDRFSAERTGGSVSTLTIQRTQQEDSAVYLCASSLARDLGELFFGEGSRLTVL.

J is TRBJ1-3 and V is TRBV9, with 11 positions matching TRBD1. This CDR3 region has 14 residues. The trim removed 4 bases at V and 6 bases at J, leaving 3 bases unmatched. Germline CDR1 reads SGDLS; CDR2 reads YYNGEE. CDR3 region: CASSSGQGANTIYF. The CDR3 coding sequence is TGTGCCAGCAGCTCCGGACAGGGGGCAAACACCATATATTTT.

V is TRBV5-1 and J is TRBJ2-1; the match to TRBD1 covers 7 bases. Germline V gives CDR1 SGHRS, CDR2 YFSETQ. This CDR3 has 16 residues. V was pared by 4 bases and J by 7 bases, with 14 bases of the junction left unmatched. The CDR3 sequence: CASSPRPQTGWNEQFF. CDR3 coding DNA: TGCGCCAGCAGCCCACGACCCCAGACAGGGTGGAATGAGCAGTTCTTC.

The chain's CDR3 is CASSLSVVSYEQYF. CDR3 nucleotide sequence: TGTGCCAGCAGCTTATCAGTCGTCTCCTACGAGCAGTACTTC. The chain carries TRBV11-2 and TRBJ2-7; D is ambiguous. Per the germline V gene, CDR1 is SGHAT and CDR2 is FQNNGV. Trimming shortened V by 2 bases and J by 0 bases, and 8 bases separated the two germline ends. The CDR3 has 14 residues. The whole variable domain, remainder taken from reference TRBV11-2 and TRBJ2-7, is EAGVAQSPRYKIIEKRQSVAFWCNPISGHATLYWYQQILGQGPKLLIQFQNNGVVDDSQLPKDRFSAERLKGVDSTLKIQPAKLEDSAVYLCASSLSVVSYEQYFGPGTRLTVT.

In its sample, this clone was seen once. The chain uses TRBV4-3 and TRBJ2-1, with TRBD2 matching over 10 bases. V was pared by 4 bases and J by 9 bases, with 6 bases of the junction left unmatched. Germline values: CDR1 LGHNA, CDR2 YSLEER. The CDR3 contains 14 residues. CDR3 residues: CASSPSSGGFEQFF. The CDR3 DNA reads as TGCGCCAGCAGCCCCAGTAGCGGGGGGTTTGAGCAGTTCTTC.

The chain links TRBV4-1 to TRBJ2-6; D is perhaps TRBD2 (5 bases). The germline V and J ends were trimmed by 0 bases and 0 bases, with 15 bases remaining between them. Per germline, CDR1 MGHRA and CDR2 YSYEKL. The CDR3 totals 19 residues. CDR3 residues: CASSQELARGGSGANVLTF. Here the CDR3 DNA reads TGCGCCAGCAGCCAAGAATTGGCTCGGGGTGGCTCTGGGGCCAACGTCCTGACTTTC.

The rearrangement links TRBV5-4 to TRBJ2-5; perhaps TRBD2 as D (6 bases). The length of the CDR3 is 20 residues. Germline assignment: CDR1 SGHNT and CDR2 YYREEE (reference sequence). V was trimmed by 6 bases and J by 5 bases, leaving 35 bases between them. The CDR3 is CASTPLGFKRAEDAGETQYF. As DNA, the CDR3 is TGTGCCAGCACCCCCTTGGGTTTTAAAAGGGCGGAGGACGCGGGGGAGACCCAGTACTTC.

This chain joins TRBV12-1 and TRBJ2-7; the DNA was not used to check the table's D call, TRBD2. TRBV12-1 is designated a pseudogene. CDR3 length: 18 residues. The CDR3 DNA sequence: TGTGCCAGCAGCCAGACTAGCGGGGGACTCCCTTGGAGCTACGAGCAGTACTTC. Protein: CASSQTSGGLPWSYEQYF.

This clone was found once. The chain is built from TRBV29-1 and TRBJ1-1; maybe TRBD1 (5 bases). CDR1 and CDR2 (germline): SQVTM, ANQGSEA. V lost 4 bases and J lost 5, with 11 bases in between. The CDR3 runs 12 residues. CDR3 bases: TGCAGCGTTGCCTTAGGGGATACTGAAGCTTTCTTT. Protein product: CSVALGDTEAFF.

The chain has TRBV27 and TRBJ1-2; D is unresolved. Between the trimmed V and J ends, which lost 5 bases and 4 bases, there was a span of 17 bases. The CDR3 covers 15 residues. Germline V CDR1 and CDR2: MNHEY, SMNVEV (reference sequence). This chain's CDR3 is CASSPGKGGVYGYTF. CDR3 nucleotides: TGTGCCAGCAGTCCCGGGAAGGGAGGAGTCTATGGCTACACCTTC.

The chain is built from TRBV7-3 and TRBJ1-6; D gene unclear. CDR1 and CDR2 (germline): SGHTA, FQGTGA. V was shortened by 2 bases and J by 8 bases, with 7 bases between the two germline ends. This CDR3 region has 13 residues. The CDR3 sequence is CASSLDADSPLHF. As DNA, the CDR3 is TGTGCCAGCAGCTTAGATGCAGATTCACCCCTCCACTTT.

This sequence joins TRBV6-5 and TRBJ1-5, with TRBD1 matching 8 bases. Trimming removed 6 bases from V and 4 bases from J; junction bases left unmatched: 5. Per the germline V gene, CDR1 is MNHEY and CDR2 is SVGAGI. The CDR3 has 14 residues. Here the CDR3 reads CASRLGDRNQPQHF. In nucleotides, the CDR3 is TGTGCCAGCAGATTAGGGGACAGGAATCAGCCCCAGCATTTT.

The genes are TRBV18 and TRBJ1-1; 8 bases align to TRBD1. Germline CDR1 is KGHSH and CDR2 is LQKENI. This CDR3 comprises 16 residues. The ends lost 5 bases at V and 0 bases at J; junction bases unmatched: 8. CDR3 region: CASSSQTGALNTEAFF. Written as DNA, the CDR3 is TGTGCCAGCTCATCCCAGACAGGGGCTTTGAACACTGAAGCTTTCTTT.

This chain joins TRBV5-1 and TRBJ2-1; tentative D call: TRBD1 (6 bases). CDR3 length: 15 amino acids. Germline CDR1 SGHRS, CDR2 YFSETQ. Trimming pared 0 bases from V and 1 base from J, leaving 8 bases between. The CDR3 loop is CASSLEGQSYNEQFF. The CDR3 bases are TGCGCCAGCAGCTTGGAGGGACAATCCTACAATGAGCAGTTCTTC. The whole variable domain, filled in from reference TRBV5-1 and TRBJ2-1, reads KAGVTQTPRYLIKTRGQQVTLSCSPISGHRSVSWYQQTPGQGLQFLFEYFSETQRNKGNFPGRFSGRQFSNSRSEMNVSTLELGDSALYLCASSLEGQSYNEQFFGPGTRLTVL.

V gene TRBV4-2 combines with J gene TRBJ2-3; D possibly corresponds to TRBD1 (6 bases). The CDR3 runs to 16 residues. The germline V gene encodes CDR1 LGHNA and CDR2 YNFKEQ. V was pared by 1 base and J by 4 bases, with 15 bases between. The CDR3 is CASSQGAGVYSDTQYF. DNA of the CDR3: TGTGCCAGCAGCCAAGGGGCAGGGGTATATTCAGATACGCAGTATTTT.

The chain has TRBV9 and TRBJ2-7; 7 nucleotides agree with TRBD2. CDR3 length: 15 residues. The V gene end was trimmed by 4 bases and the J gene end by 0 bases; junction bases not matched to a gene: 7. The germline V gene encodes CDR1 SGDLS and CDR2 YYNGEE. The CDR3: CASSPWGGDSYEQYF. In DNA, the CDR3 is TGTGCCAGCAGCCCATGGGGGGGAGACTCCTACGAGCAGTACTTC.